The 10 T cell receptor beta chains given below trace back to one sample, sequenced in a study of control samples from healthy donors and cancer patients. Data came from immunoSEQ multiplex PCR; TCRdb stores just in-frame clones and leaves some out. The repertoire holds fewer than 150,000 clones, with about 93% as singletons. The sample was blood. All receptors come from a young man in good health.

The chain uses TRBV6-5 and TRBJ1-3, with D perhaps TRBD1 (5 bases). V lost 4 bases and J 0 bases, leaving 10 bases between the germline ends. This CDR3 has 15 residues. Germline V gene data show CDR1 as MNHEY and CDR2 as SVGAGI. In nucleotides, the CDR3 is TGTGCCAGCAGTTTTGGGACGGGCTCTGGAAACACCATATATTTT. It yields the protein CASSFGTGSGNTIYF.

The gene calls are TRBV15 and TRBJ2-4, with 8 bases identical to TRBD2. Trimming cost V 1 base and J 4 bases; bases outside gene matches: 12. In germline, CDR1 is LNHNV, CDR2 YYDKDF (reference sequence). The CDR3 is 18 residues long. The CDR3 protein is CATSRGVGLEERKNIQYF. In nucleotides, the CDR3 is TGTGCCACCAGCAGAGGAGTGGGACTAGAGGAGCGTAAAAACATTCAGTACTTC.

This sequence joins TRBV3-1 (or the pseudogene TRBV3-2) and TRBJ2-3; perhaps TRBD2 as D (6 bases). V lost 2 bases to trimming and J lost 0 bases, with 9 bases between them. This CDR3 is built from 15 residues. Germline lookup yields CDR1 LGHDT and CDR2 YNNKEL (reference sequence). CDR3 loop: CASSQPGLSTDTQYF. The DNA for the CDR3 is TGTGCCAGCAGCCAACCGGGACTCAGCACAGATACGCAGTATTTT.

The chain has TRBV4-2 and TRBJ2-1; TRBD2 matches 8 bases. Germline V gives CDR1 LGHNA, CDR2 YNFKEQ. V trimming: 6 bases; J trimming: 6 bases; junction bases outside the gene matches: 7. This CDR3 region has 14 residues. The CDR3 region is CASRRSGGVNEQFF. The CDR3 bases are TGTGCCAGCAGGAGGAGCGGGGGTGTCAATGAGCAGTTCTTC.

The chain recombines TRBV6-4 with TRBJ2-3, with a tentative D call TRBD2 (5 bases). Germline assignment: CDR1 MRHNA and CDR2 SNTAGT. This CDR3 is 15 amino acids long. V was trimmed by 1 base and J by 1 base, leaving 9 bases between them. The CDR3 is CASSDWRSGTDTQYF. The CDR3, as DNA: TGTGCCAGCAGTGACTGGAGGTCGGGCACAGATACGCAGTATTTT.

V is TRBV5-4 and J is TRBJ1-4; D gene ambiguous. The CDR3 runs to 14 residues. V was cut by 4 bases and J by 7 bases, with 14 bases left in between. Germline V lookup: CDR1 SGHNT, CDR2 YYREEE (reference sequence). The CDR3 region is CASSLDGDSEKLFF. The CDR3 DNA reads TGTGCCAGCAGCCTAGACGGGGATAGTGAAAAACTGTTTTTT.

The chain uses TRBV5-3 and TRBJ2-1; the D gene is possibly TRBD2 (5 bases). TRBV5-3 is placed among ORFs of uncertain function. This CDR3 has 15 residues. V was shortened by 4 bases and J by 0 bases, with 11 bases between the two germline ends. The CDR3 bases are TGTGCCAGAAGCCGAGGACTGACCTCCTACAATGAGCAGTTCTTC. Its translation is CARSRGLTSYNEQFF.

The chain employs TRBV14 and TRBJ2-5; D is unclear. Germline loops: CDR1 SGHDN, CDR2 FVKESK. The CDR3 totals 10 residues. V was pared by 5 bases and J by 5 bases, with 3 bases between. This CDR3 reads CASSLETQYF. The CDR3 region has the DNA TGTGCCAGCAGCTTGGAGACCCAGTACTTC.

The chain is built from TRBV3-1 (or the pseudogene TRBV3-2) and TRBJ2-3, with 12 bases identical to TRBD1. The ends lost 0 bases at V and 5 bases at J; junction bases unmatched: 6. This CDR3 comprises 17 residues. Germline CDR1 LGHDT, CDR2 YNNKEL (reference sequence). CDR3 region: CASSQDYRDRGRDTQYF. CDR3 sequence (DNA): TGTGCCAGCAGCCAAGACTACCGGGACAGGGGGCGAGATACGCAGTATTTT.

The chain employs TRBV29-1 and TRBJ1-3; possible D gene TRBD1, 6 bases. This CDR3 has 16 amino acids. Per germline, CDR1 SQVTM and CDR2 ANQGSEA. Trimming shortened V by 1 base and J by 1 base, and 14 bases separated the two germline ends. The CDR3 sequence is CSVEGLGAVSGNTIYF. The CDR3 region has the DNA TGCAGCGTTGAAGGACTGGGGGCCGTTTCTGGAAACACCATATATTTT.